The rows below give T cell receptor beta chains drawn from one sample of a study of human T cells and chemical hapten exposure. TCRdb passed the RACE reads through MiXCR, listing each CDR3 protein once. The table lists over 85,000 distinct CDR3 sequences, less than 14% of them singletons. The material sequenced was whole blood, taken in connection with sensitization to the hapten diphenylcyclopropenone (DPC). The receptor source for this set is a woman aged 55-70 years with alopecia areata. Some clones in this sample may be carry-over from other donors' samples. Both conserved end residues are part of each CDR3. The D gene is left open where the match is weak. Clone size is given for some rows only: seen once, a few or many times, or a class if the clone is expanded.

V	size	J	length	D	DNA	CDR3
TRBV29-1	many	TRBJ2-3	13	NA	TGCAGCGTGCCGGGGCCAAGCACAGATACGCAGTATTTT	CSVPGPSTDTQYF
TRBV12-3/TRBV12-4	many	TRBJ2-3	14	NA	TGTGCCAGCAGTCCGGGAGCAGGCACAGATACGCAGTATTTT	CASSPGAGTDTQYF
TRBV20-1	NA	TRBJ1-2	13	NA	TGCAGTGCTAGAGATGTCGGGGGCTTTGGCTACACCTTC	CSARDVGGFGYTF
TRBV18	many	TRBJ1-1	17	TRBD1	TGTGCCAGCTCACCGAGAGGTACAGGGGTTCCGTCCACTGAAGCTTTCTTT	CASSPRGTGVPSTEAFF
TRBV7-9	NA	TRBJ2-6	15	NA	TGTGCCAGCAGGGCTTCGTCTGGTGGGGCCAACGTCCTGACTTTC	CASRASSGGANVLTF
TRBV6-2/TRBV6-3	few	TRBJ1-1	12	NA	TGTGCCAGCAGTCTGACAGCTAATGAAGCTTTCTTT	CASSLTANEAFF
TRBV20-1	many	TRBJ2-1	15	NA	TGCAGTGCTAGCGGACTAACCGAGTCCTACAATGAGCAGTTCTTC	CSASGLTESYNEQFF
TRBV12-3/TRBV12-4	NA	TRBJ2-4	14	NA	TGTGTCAGCAGTTCCACCGGGAAACGGGACATTCAGTACTTC	CVSSSTGKRDIQYF
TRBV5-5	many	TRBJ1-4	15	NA	TGTGCCAGCAGCTTGGCCCGGGGCAGCGGCGGAAAACTGTTTTTT	CASSLARGSGGKLFF
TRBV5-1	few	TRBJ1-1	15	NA	TGCGCCAGCAGCTTGCAGGTCCTTCAGAACACTGAAGCTTTCTTT	CASSLQVLQNTEAFF
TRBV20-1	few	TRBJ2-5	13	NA	TGCAGTGCTCCTACCGACAGACAAGAGACCCAGTACTTC	CSAPTDRQETQYF